This record covers a single T cell receptor (beta chain). These data are taken from a study of blood T cell repertoires in COVID-19. This CDR3 spans 13 amino acids. Germline V gene data show CDR1 as SGHNT and CDR2 as YYREEE (reference sequence). The V gene end was trimmed by 4 bases and the J gene end by 4 bases; junction bases not matched to a gene: 4. Produced via immunoSEQ multiplex PCR; TCRdb's table is partial and in-frame only. The repertoire consists of around 100,000 clones, with 82% occurring once and the leading ten covering roughly 7.7%. The chain is built from TRBV5-4 and TRBJ2-5, with 7 positions matching TRBD2. This receptor was obtained from an older man with acute or convalescent COVID-19. Sequences were obtained from peripheral blood. The CDR3 DNA sequence: TGTGCCAGCAGCGGCCCGGGGGGAGAGACCCAGTACTTC. Protein: CASSGPGGETQYF. Drawing the rest from reference TRBV5-4 and TRBJ2-5, the complete variable domain is ETGVTQSPTHLIKTRGQQVTLRCSSQSGHNTVSWYQQALGQGPQFIFQYYREEENGRGNFPPRFSGLQFPNYSSELNVNALELDDSALYLCASSGPGGETQYFGPGTRLLVL.